This T cell receptor beta chain is from a study of response to subunit inactivated influenza vaccine. Findings of the study overall: It was suggested by the authors that few new T cells are recruited by each seasonal influenza vaccination.

TCRdb reprocessed the RT-PCR reads with MiXCR, giving one entry per CDR3 protein. Altogether around 760,000 distinct CDR3 sequences are present, approximately 13% being singletons, with the ten largest covering around 6.5%. The germline V and J ends were trimmed by 3 bases and 1 base, with 13 bases remaining between them. Germline assignment: CDR1 PRHDT and CDR2 FYEKMQ (reference sequence). This CDR3 is 15 amino acids long. This clonotype was recorded at least ten times. Its target is not known. J is TRBJ2-7 and V is TRBV13, with a weak D call TRBD2 (6 bases). The source is a man aged 50 to 59 who received an inactivated influenza vaccine. This sample comprised PBMCs from blood, obtained roughly 2 weeks before vaccination. This CDR3 is CASSFGPGGSYEQYF. The CDR3 nucleotides are TGTGCCAGCAGCTTCGGTCCCGGAGGGTCCTACGAGCAGTACTTC.